This section outlines one T cell receptor beta chain sequence together with its context. This sample was taken from a study of blood T cell repertoires in COVID-19. Overall study: PBMCs, B-cell-depleted T cells, or T cells were the source of the cDNA or gDNA that made up the material.

Original processing notes: Quantification of nucleated cells was approximated via reference gene primer amplification. Method: immunoSEQ multiplex PCR; TCRdb's copy keeps in-frame clones and lacks some. D and trimming were read from the DNA, whereas the V and J calls and clone size are those reported in that table. The sample holds about 280,000 clones, roughly 85% seen once. The V segment lost 2 bases and the J segment 5 bases; nucleotides outside the gene matches: 3. Germline CDR1 MDHEN, CDR2 SYDVKM. The CDR3 spans 14 residues. The chain employs TRBV28 and TRBJ2-3; 8 nucleotides line up with TRBD1. Sequencing was carried out using peripheral blood. The receptor's source is a woman in her thirties with active or convalescent COVID-19. The CDR3 loop reads CASSLRTGKDTQYF. As DNA, the CDR3 is TGTGCCAGCAGTTTAAGGACAGGGAAAGATACGCAGTATTTT.